The 27 T cell receptor beta chains below all came from one sample that was sequenced in a study of cytomegalovirus exposure and HLA in healthy donors. TCRdb's copy holds only in-frame clones and misses some; the assay was immunoSEQ multiplex PCR. The table includes 200,000 to 250,000 clones, approximately 86% detected once. Sequencing was done on a sample of PBMCs. These receptors originate from a woman between 18 and 29 years old in good health and CMV-seronegative.

The J gene is TRBJ2-7, the V gene TRBV4-1; TRBD1 agrees at 7 bases. The J segment lost 2 bases and the V segment lost 2 bases, leaving 6 bases of the junction unmatched. The germline V gene has CDR1 MGHRA and CDR2 YSYEKL. CDR3 length: 15 residues. CDR3 DNA sequence: TGCGCCAGCAGCCAAAAGGGACAGTGGGCCTACGAGCAGTACTTC. It yields the protein CASSQKGQWAYEQYF.

The genes are TRBV4-3 and TRBJ2-7, with 10 bases lining up with TRBD2. Germline values: CDR1 LGHNA, CDR2 YSLEER. CDR3 size: 15 residues. V gave up 1 base and J gave up 6 bases; unmatched junction bases: 6. Here the CDR3 DNA reads TGCGCCAGCAGCCAAGCTAAGCGGGAGGGTTCCGAGCAGTACTTC. Translation: CASSQAKREGSEQYF.

This clone was seen a few times. The V call is TRBV5-1, the J call TRBJ2-7; maybe TRBD1 (6 bases). The CDR3 covers 14 residues. Germline V gene sequence: CDR1 SGHRS, CDR2 YFSETQ. The germline V and J ends were trimmed by 4 bases and 3 bases, with 14 bases remaining between them. The CDR3 protein is CASSPTEQGYEQYF. The CDR3 DNA is TGCGCCAGCAGCCCCACGGAACAGGGCTACGAGCAGTACTTC. Based on the CDR3 plus reference TRBV5-1 and TRBJ2-7, the full variable domain is KAGVTQTPRYLIKTRGQQVTLSCSPISGHRSVSWYQQTPGQGLQFLFEYFSETQRNKGNFPGRFSGRQFSNSRSEMNVSTLELGDSALYLCASSPTEQGYEQYFGPGTRLTVT.

The chain couples TRBV6-5 to TRBJ2-3; 11 nucleotides line up with TRBD2. CDR3 length: 15 amino acids. Germline-derived CDR1 and CDR2 are MNHEY and SVGAGI. V was clipped by 6 bases and J by 1 base; unmatched bases: 3. CDR3 region: CASRGGLAGTDTQYF. The CDR3 DNA sequence: TGTGCCAGCAGGGGGGGACTAGCGGGCACAGATACGCAGTATTTT.

The V and J genes are TRBV4-1 and TRBJ2-5; 8 positions match TRBD2. V lost 1 base, J lost 3 bases, and 10 bases stayed unmatched. The CDR3 totals 17 residues. Germline assignment: CDR1 MGHRA and CDR2 YSYEKL. Here the CDR3 reads CASSQVPGGDNKETQYF. In nucleotides, the CDR3 is TGCGCCAGCAGCCAAGTGCCGGGAGGGGATAATAAAGAGACCCAGTACTTC.

J is TRBJ2-1 and V is TRBV5-8, with TRBD2 matching over 7 bases. The length of the CDR3 is 15 residues. J lost 5 bases, V lost 0 bases, and 5 bases had no gene match. Germline CDR1 SGHTS, CDR2 YDEGEE. The CDR3 loop reads CASSLAPGGNNEQFF. For the CDR3, the DNA is TGTGCCAGCAGCTTGGCCCCGGGGGGAAACAATGAGCAGTTCTTC.

V usage is TRBV11-1 and J usage is TRBJ2-7; 7 bases align to TRBD2. From germline, CDR1 is SGHAT and CDR2 FQDESV (reference sequence). The length of the CDR3 is 17 residues. With 5 bases clipped from V and 3 bases from J, the junction kept 16 bases outside the gene matches. CDR3 bases: TGTGCCAGCAGCCCCCGGGGCGGGAGCCTTTCCTACTACGAGCAGTACTTC. Protein product: CASSPRGGSLSYYEQYF.

The chain combines TRBV27 with TRBJ2-1; 10 nucleotides align to TRBD2. Germline V gene sequence: CDR1 MNHEY, CDR2 SMNVEV (reference sequence). The CDR3 loop spans 16 amino acids. V shed 3 bases, J shed 5 bases, and the junction held 7 bases outside the gene matches. CDR3 in amino acids: CASSFQLAGRNNEQFF. DNA of the CDR3: TGTGCCAGCAGTTTTCAACTAGCGGGAAGGAACAATGAGCAGTTCTTC.

This chain connects TRBV27 to TRBJ1-2; the match to TRBD1 covers 7 bases. Germline V gene data show CDR1 as MNHEY and CDR2 as SMNVEV (reference sequence). The length of the CDR3 is 13 residues. After removal of 6 bases from V and 5 bases from J, the junction contained 6 bases not matched to a gene. The CDR3 is CASRPTGAYGYTF. CDR3 nucleotide sequence: TGTGCCAGCAGACCCACAGGGGCGTATGGCTACACCTTC.

This clone was recorded only once. V and J are TRBV6-1 and TRBJ2-5, with 8 bases that match TRBD1. The V gene end was trimmed by 6 bases and the J gene end by 1 base; junction bases not matched to a gene: 7. The germline CDR1 and CDR2 sequences are MNHNS and SASEGT. This CDR3 spans 15 amino acids. CDR3 coding DNA: TGTGCCAGCAGCCCCGGACAGGGTATCCAAGAGACCCAGTACTTC. It codes for CASSPGQGIQETQYF.

This chain uses TRBV19 with TRBJ2-2; the D gene is possibly TRBD2 (6 bases). Trimming removed 6 bases from V and 6 bases from J, with 11 bases in between. The length of the CDR3 is 13 residues. The V gene's germline CDR1 is LNHDA and CDR2 SQIVND (reference sequence). CDR3 nucleotides: TGTGCCAGTAGCCAGGGAGGCGCCGGGGAGCTGTTTTTT. It translates to CASSQGGAGELFF.

The V gene is TRBV30, the J gene TRBJ1-2, with a tentative D call TRBD1 (5 bases). Germline values: CDR1 GTSNPN, CDR2 SVGIG (reference sequence). The CDR3 runs to 12 residues. CDR3 sequence: CAVRTGYYGYTF. The CDR3, as DNA: TGTGCAGTTAGAACAGGCTACTATGGCTACACCTTC.

This clone was counted only a few times. The V and J genes are TRBV6-1 and TRBJ2-7, with 11 bases identical to TRBD1. The J segment lost 5 bases and the V segment lost 5 bases, leaving 5 bases of the junction unmatched. CDR3 size: 14 residues. Germline CDR1 MNHNS, CDR2 SASEGT. CDR3 sequence reads: CASSWTGGVDEQYF. The CDR3 DNA is TGTGCCAGCAGTTGGACAGGGGGCGTCGACGAGCAGTACTTC.

The chain combines TRBV7-9 with TRBJ2-1; 8 nucleotides match TRBD1. The CDR3 has 17 amino acids. J was trimmed by 2 bases and V by 6 bases; bases with no gene match: 12. Germline lookup yields CDR1 SEHNR and CDR2 FQNEAQ (reference sequence). The CDR3 coding sequence is TGTGCCAGCAGTCATCAACAGGGGGTGCGGACCTACAATGAGCAGTTCTTC. Encoded protein: CASSHQQGVRTYNEQFF.

The chain couples TRBV27 to TRBJ1-2, with D possibly being TRBD1 (5 bases). The V end was cut by 3 bases, the J end by 0 bases, with 8 bases between. The CDR3 extends over 14 amino acids. CDR1 is MNHEY and CDR2 is SMNVEV in the germline V gene (reference sequence). The CDR3 here is CASSFGGTNYGYTF. CDR3 nucleotide sequence: TGTGCCAGCAGTTTCGGGGGAACTAACTATGGCTACACCTTC.

The chain carries TRBV6-6 and TRBJ2-5, with 7 bases identical to TRBD1. From germline, CDR1 is MNHNY and CDR2 SVGAGI (reference sequence). This CDR3 has 15 residues. Germline trimming cut 2 bases from V and 2 bases from J; bases unmatched to any gene: 5. This CDR3 is CASSYADRAQETQYF. CDR3 nucleotide sequence: TGTGCCAGCAGTTACGCCGACAGGGCACAAGAGACCCAGTACTTC.

The J gene is TRBJ2-3, the V gene TRBV6-4; TRBD2 matches at 10 bases. V was clipped by 3 bases and J by 3 bases; unmatched bases: 3. CDR1 is MRHNA and CDR2 is SNTAGT in the germline V gene. The CDR3 runs to 15 residues. In DNA, the CDR3 is TGTGCCAGCAGTGAACAGACTAGCGGGACAGATACGCAGTATTTT. Amino acid sequence: CASSEQTSGTDTQYF.

The chain recombines TRBV2 with TRBJ2-7; D gene uncertain. Trimming shortened V by 2 bases and J by 3 bases, and 17 bases separated the two germline ends. The CDR3 extends over 16 amino acids. Germline V gives CDR1 SNHLY, CDR2 FYNNEI. The DNA of the CDR3 is TGTGCCAGCAGTGAAAGCTTAGACGGGTACCTCTACGAGCAGTACTTC. Translating gives CASSESLDGYLYEQYF.

V is TRBV4-2 and J is TRBJ2-1; 10 nucleotides match TRBD1. CDR1 LGHNA and CDR2 YNFKEQ come from the germline V gene. After removal of 6 bases from V and 6 bases from J, the junction contained 8 bases not matched to a gene. CDR3 length equals 15 residues. CDR3 sequence: CASRVDRGQSNEQFF. As DNA, the CDR3 is TGTGCCAGCAGGGTAGACAGGGGGCAGTCCAATGAGCAGTTCTTC.

The chain combines TRBV28 with TRBJ2-7, with D maybe TRBD2 (5 bases). V lost 3 bases to trimming and J lost 7 bases, with 13 bases between them. Germline V gives CDR1 MDHEN, CDR2 SYDVKM. The CDR3 runs 13 residues. The CDR3, as DNA: TGTGCCAGCAGTTTTAGCGAGGCCACAGAGCAGTACTTC. As protein: CASSFSEATEQYF.

V gene TRBV5-4 combines with J gene TRBJ2-3; 11 nucleotides line up with TRBD2. CDR3 length: 17 amino acids. Per germline, CDR1 SGHNT and CDR2 YYREEE (reference sequence). J was trimmed by 0 bases and V by 3 bases; bases with no gene match: 6. The CDR3 DNA follows: TGTGCCAGCAGCTCTGCCTGGACTAGCGGGAGCACAGATACGCAGTATTTT. This sequence encodes CASSSAWTSGSTDTQYF.

The J gene is TRBJ2-3, the V gene TRBV11-2; unclear D gene. This CDR3 comprises 14 residues. Trimming took off 1 base at V and 4 bases at J, with 9 bases between the two ends. CDR1 and CDR2 from the germline V gene are SGHAT and FQNNGV. In DNA form, the CDR3 reads TGTGCCAGCAGCTTAGCTCAGGCCCCAGATACGCAGTATTTT. This gives the protein CASSLAQAPDTQYF.

In DNA, the CDR3 is TGTGCCAGCAGCTTGGTCGACTGGGGACTTCAGCAGTACTTC. This codes for CASSLVDWGLQQYF. The gene calls are TRBV5-8 and TRBJ2-7; D might be TRBD2 (6 bases). Per germline, CDR1 SGHTS and CDR2 YDEGEE. Trimming stripped 0 bases from V and 8 bases from J, with 15 bases between. The CDR3 loop spans 14 amino acids.

The rearrangement joins TRBV29-1 to TRBJ2-3; 14 nucleotides match TRBD2. V was clipped by 4 bases and J by 2 bases; unmatched bases: 5. Germline CDR1 and CDR2: SQVTM and ANQGSEA. The CDR3 spans 16 residues. The CDR3 DNA is TGCAGCGTTGGGGGACTAGCGGGAGTCGACACAGATACGCAGTATTTT. This codes for CSVGGLAGVDTDTQYF.

The gene calls are TRBV7-9 and TRBJ2-5; perhaps TRBD2 as D (5 bases). The ends were cut back, 7 bases at V and 5 bases at J, with 11 bases in the middle. Germline-derived CDR1 and CDR2 are SEHNR and FQNEAQ (reference sequence). The CDR3 is made up of 12 amino acids. CDR3 in amino acids: CASTDAGETQYF. In DNA form, the CDR3 reads TGTGCCAGCACAGACGCGGGCGAGACCCAGTACTTC.

The chain employs TRBV28 and TRBJ2-1; the D is unclear. Germline CDR1 reads MDHEN; CDR2 reads SYDVKM. V shed 6 bases and J shed 0 bases, with 12 bases lying between them. CDR3 length equals 15 residues. The CDR3 region is CASSRDSNSYNEQFF. The CDR3 DNA reads as TGTGCCAGCAGCCGAGACTCGAACTCCTACAATGAGCAGTTCTTC.

Concerning this clone itself: Other DNA sequences in this specimen translate into the identical CDR3. The genes are TRBV4-3 and TRBJ2-7, with a possible D match to TRBD2 (6 bases). This CDR3 has 14 residues. Germline values: CDR1 LGHNA, CDR2 YSLEER. V lost 1 base to trimming and J lost 1 base, with 8 bases between them. The CDR3 region has the DNA TGCGCCAGCAGCCAAGGGAGGGGATCCTACGAGCAGTACTTC. Amino acid sequence: CASSQGRGSYEQYF.